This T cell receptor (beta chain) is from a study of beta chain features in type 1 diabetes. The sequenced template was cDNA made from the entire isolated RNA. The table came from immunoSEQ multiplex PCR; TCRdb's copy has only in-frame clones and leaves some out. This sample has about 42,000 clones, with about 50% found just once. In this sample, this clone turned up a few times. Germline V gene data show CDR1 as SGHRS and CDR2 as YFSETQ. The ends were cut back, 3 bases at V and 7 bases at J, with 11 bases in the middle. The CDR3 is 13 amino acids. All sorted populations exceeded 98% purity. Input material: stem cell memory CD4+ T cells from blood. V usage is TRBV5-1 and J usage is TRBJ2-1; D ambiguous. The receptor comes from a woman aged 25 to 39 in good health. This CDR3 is CASSSTLDNEQFF. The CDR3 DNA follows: TGCGCCAGCAGCTCGACCCTAGATAATGAGCAGTTCTTC.